Shown below are 23 T cell receptor beta chains from a single sample sequenced in a study of control samples from healthy donors and cancer patients. Clones were sequenced by immunoSEQ multiplex PCR, and TCRdb holds only the in-frame ones, with some missing. Of hundreds of thousands of clones listed, around 90% are singletons. Sequenced: PBMCs. The receptors originated from a man between 35 and 55 years old with head and neck cancer.

This clone occurred a few times. This sequence joins TRBV19 and TRBJ1-2, with 9 bases that match TRBD1. J was trimmed by 6 bases and V by 9 bases; bases with no gene match: 11. Germline V gene lookup returns CDR1 LNHDA and CDR2 SQIVND (reference sequence). This CDR3 has 14 amino acids. In nucleotides, the CDR3 is TGTGCCAGCCAAGGACTGAGGGACAGGGATGGCTACACCTTC. This encodes CASQGLRDRDGYTF.

The CDR3 DNA sequence: TGTGCCAGCAGTTACTCGGGACAGGGACCCTACGAGCAGTACTTC. Its translation is CASSYSGQGPYEQYF. This rearrangement joins TRBV6-6 to TRBJ2-7; 9 nucleotides line up with TRBD1. The CDR3 loop spans 15 amino acids. V trimming: 0 bases; J trimming: 2 bases; junction bases outside the gene matches: 2. Germline V gene data show CDR1 as MNHNY and CDR2 as SVGAGI (reference sequence).

To note about this clone: This sample includes further DNA sequences coding for the same CDR3. The chain combines TRBV19 with TRBJ1-1, with D tentatively TRBD1 (5 bases). V was pared by 6 bases and J by 0 bases, with 8 bases between. The length of the CDR3 is 13 residues. In germline, CDR1 is LNHDA, CDR2 SQIVND (reference sequence). The CDR3 region is CASSGTVNTEAFF. The CDR3, as DNA: TGTGCCAGTAGCGGGACGGTGAACACTGAAGCTTTCTTT.

The chain combines TRBV28 with TRBJ2-4, with TRBD2 matching 7 bases. V lost 3 bases and J lost 8; bases outside the gene matches: 7. This CDR3 comprises 14 residues. CDR1 and CDR2 (germline): MDHEN, SYDVKM. The CDR3 region has the DNA TGTGCCAGCAGTTTGGGGGGGGAGCGATACATTCAGTACTTC. Encoded protein: CASSLGGERYIQYF. The entire variable domain, with the rest obtained from reference TRBV28 and TRBJ2-4, is as follows: DVKVTQSSRYLVKRTGEKVFLECVQDMDHENMFWYRQDPGLGLRLIYFSYDVKMKEKGDIPEGYSVSREKKERFSLILESASTNQTSMYLCASSLGGERYIQYFGAGTRLSVL.

V and J are TRBV28 and TRBJ1-2; no reliable D call. Germline CDR1 is MDHEN and CDR2 is SYDVKM. There are 13 residues in the CDR3. Between the trimmed V and J ends, which lost 3 bases and 6 bases, there was a span of 11 bases. The DNA of the CDR3 is TGTGCCAGCAGTTTTTTCCAATCCGATGGCTACACCTTC. Translating it yields CASSFFQSDGYTF.

The chain couples TRBV19 to TRBJ2-3; TRBD2 matches 7 bases. Trimming cost V 2 bases and J 2 bases; bases outside gene matches: 7. The CDR3 is 16 residues long. CDR1 LNHDA and CDR2 SQIVND come from the germline V gene (reference sequence). This CDR3 is CASSILTAGNTDTQYF. The CDR3 nucleotides read TGTGCCAGTAGTATACTGACAGCGGGAAACACAGATACGCAGTATTTT.

The rearrangement links TRBV6-2 or TRBV6-3 to TRBJ2-5; 8 bases match TRBD1. The CDR3 consists of 14 residues. From germline, CDR1 is MNHEY and CDR2 SVGEGT. V dropped 2 bases and J dropped 9; count of bases not matched to a gene: 8. The CDR3: CASSYQGTGESQYF. The DNA of the CDR3 is TGTGCCAGCAGTTACCAAGGGACAGGCGAATCCCAGTACTTC.

The chain couples TRBV7-9 to TRBJ2-7, with a possible D match to TRBD1 (6 bases). Per the germline V gene, CDR1 is SEHNR and CDR2 is FQNEAQ (reference sequence). This CDR3 has 14 amino acids. The V end was cut by 4 bases, the J end by 2 bases, with 12 bases between. The CDR3 spells CASSSEGHTYEQYF. The CDR3 nucleotides read TGTGCCAGCAGCTCTGAGGGACACACCTACGAGCAGTACTTC.

Regarding this clone: A read error may produce the germline difference seen at one junction end. V gene TRBV6-5 combines with J gene TRBJ2-2, with D possibly TRBD1 on 6 matching bases. CDR1 and CDR2 from the germline V gene are MNHEY and SVGAGI. This CDR3 is built from 15 residues. The CDR3 loop is CASSYGGAKTGELFF. The CDR3 bases are TGTGCCAGCAGTTACGGGGGCGCGAAGACCGGGGAGCTGTTTTTT.

The chain uses TRBV5-1 and TRBJ1-1; no reliable D call. This CDR3 region has 14 residues. V gave up 4 bases and J gave up 6 bases, with 16 bases separating them. Germline lookup yields CDR1 SGHRS and CDR2 YFSETQ. The CDR3 sequence is CASSDPPGHSEAFF. The CDR3 coding sequence is TGCGCCAGCAGCGATCCTCCCGGCCACTCTGAAGCTTTCTTT.

Only one count was recorded for this clone. The gene calls are TRBV6-6 and TRBJ2-3; D may be TRBD2 (6 bases). CDR1 and CDR2 (germline): MNHNY, SVGAGI (reference sequence). V was pared by 8 bases and J by 0 bases, with 18 bases between. The CDR3 sequence is 16 residues long. The CDR3 reads CASGLLERASTDTQYF. CDR3 in DNA: TGTGCCAGCGGACTACTTGAAAGGGCCAGCACAGATACGCAGTATTTT.

The chain recombines TRBV4-1 with TRBJ2-1; D call uncertain. The CDR3 is 15 residues long. CDR1 is MGHRA and CDR2 is YSYEKL in the germline V gene. Trimming stripped 4 bases from V and 2 bases from J, with 12 bases between. The CDR3 sequence is CASSRRGGTYNEQFF. CDR3 nucleotide sequence: TGCGCCAGCAGCCGGCGAGGCGGAACCTACAATGAGCAGTTCTTC.

V usage is TRBV7-2 and J usage is TRBJ2-2, with 8 bases that match TRBD1. Germline CDR1 SGHTA, CDR2 FQGNSA. V lost 4 bases and J lost 6; bases outside the gene matches: 10. The CDR3 totals 16 residues. The CDR3 loop is CASSSDRGRNPGELFF. The CDR3 nucleotides read TGTGCCAGCAGCTCCGACAGGGGAAGGAATCCCGGGGAGCTGTTTTTT.

V and J are TRBV6-2 or TRBV6-3 and TRBJ2-1; 8 bases align to TRBD2. Per the germline V gene, CDR1 is MNHEY and CDR2 is SVGEGT. V lost 5 bases to trimming and J lost 7 bases; unmatched junction nucleotides: 7. The CDR3 has 14 amino acids. In nucleotides, the CDR3 is TGTGCCAGCAGTCGGACTAGCTTTTTGAATGAGCAGTTCTTC. Its translation: CASSRTSFLNEQFF.

The V call is TRBV27, the J call TRBJ1-5, with 10 bases matching TRBD1. The germline gives CDR1 MNHEY, CDR2 SMNVEV (reference sequence). The length of the CDR3 is 14 residues. V lost 6 bases, J lost 6 bases, and 5 bases stayed unmatched. The DNA of the CDR3 is TGTGCCAGCAGCCGGGACAGGGGCCGTCAGCCCCAGCATTTT. Its protein product is CASSRDRGRQPQHF.

This clone has a single count. This chain uses TRBV5-6 with TRBJ1-1, with 7 bases aligning to TRBD1. Germline V gene sequence: CDR1 SGHDT, CDR2 YYEEEE. The V segment lost 2 bases and the J segment 1 base; nucleotides outside the gene matches: 5. CDR3 length: 15 residues. The chain's CDR3 is CASSFRTGANTEAFF. The CDR3 region has the DNA TGTGCCAGCAGCTTCAGGACAGGAGCGAACACTGAAGCTTTCTTT.

The chain employs TRBV7-6 and TRBJ2-3, with D perhaps TRBD2 (5 bases). The V end lost 1 base, the J end lost 8 bases, and 13 bases lay between the germline ends. Germline assignment: CDR1 SGHVS and CDR2 FNYEAQ. The CDR3 sequence is 14 residues long. The CDR3 is CASSLVTGMGTQYF. In nucleotides, the CDR3 is TGTGCCAGCAGCTTAGTAACGGGGATGGGTACGCAGTATTTT. Looking up the rest from reference TRBV7-6 and TRBJ2-3 gives the full variable domain: GAGVSQSPRYKVTKRGQDVALRCDPISGHVSLYWYRQALGQGPEFLTYFNYEAQQDKSGLPNDRFSAERPEGSISTLTIQRTEQRDSAMYRCASSLVTGMGTQYFGPGTRLTVL.

This sequence joins TRBV3-1 (or the pseudogene TRBV3-2) and TRBJ2-1; TRBD2 agrees at 7 bases. The CDR3 consists of 17 residues. Germline V gene sequence: CDR1 LGHDT, CDR2 YNNKEL (reference sequence). The junction had 13 bases not matched to a gene; V was cut back by 2 bases and J by 6 bases. The CDR3 loop is CASSQTGWGGTGNEQFF. Written as DNA, the CDR3 is TGTGCCAGCAGCCAAACCGGTTGGGGGGGGACTGGCAATGAGCAGTTCTTC.

Concerning this clone itself: This CDR3 is also generated by other DNA sequences in the sample. The chain couples TRBV5-4 to TRBJ1-2, with 7 bases that match TRBD1. The trim removed 2 bases at V and 3 bases at J, leaving 1 base unmatched. The CDR3 covers 13 residues. The germline V gene has CDR1 SGHNT and CDR2 YYREEE (reference sequence). The CDR3 nucleotides read TGTGCCAGCAGCTTAGACAGGGACTATGGCTACACCTTC. It yields the protein CASSLDRDYGYTF.

The table lists this clone with a count of one. The genes are TRBV18 and TRBJ2-2; 10 nucleotides align to TRBD1. This CDR3 spans 16 amino acids. The germline V gene encodes CDR1 KGHSH and CDR2 LQKENI. With V trimmed by 5 bases and J by 6 bases, 9 bases remained unmatched. CDR3 residues: CASSFSPGQGAGELFF. The CDR3 coding sequence is TGTGCCAGCTCATTTTCTCCCGGACAGGGGGCCGGGGAGCTGTTTTTT.

This chain links TRBV7-3 with TRBJ2-5, with no clear D. Germline CDR1 reads SGHTA; CDR2 reads FQGTGA. Trimming removed 9 bases at V and 0 bases at J, with 14 bases between. The CDR3 length is 14 residues. The CDR3 sequence: CASRNAADQETQYF. The CDR3 nucleotides are TGTGCCAGTAGAAACGCGGCGGACCAAGAGACCCAGTACTTC.

The rearrangement joins TRBV7-2 to TRBJ1-2; TRBD1 aligns across 9 bases. The V segment lost 1 base and the J segment 7 bases; nucleotides outside the gene matches: 4. CDR3 length: 14 residues. Germline CDR1 SGHTA, CDR2 FQGNSA. The CDR3 DNA reads TGTGCCAGCAGCTTAGACAGGGGGCTTGTTGGCTACACCTTC. Translating gives CASSLDRGLVGYTF.

The chain employs TRBV6-5 and TRBJ1-1; no clear D gene. This CDR3 is built from 16 residues. Looked up from germline, CDR1 is MNHEY and CDR2 is SVGAGI. The ends were cut back, 0 bases at V and 3 bases at J, with 14 bases in the middle. The CDR3 loop reads CASSYSIGDRDTEAFF. In DNA form, the CDR3 reads TGTGCCAGCAGTTACTCGATCGGGGATAGGGACACTGAAGCTTTCTTT.